This T cell receptor (beta chain) was profiled in a study of blood T cell repertoires in COVID-19. Study-wide background: The origin of the acute and convalescent COVID-19 samples was the United States, Italy and Spain. Sample material is recorded as cDNA or gDNA derived from T cells, B-cell-depleted T cells, or PBMCs.

Per the authors' pipeline: Amplification from reference gene primers served as the basis for estimated nucleated cell counts. Libraries were prepared by immunoSEQ multiplex PCR; TCRdb keeps only in-frame clonotypes and omits some of them. The V and J calls and the clone size are those of that table, but D and trimming were determined from the DNA. The data contain about 94,000 clones, about 86% of them seen just once; the ten biggest clones take up approximately 12%. V trimming: 3 bases; J trimming: 7 bases; junction bases outside the gene matches: 4. Per germline, CDR1 KGHSH and CDR2 LQKENI. The length of the CDR3 is 14 residues.

Sequenced: peripheral blood. The TCR was taken from a woman aged 55 to 70 in a cohort sampled during active or convalescent COVID-19. V is TRBV18 and J is TRBJ2-1; 9 nucleotides align to TRBD2. DNA for the CDR3: TGTGCCAGCTCACCGGGACTAGCTTTGAATGAGCAGTTCTTC. This gives the protein CASSPGLALNEQFF.